What follows are 32 T cell receptor beta chains derived from one specimen sequenced in a study of Ad26.COV2.S vaccination and SARS-CoV-2 variants. Treatment meaning: 15 to 20 received Ad26.COV2.S at low or high dose, single or two shots; several received placebo; per-sample allocation not given. Following the first vaccine or placebo injection, samples were taken on day 63. Assay: immunoSEQ multiplex PCR; the TCRdb copy retains only in-frame clones and omits some. The top ten clones hold 6.4% of a sample with about 350,000 clones, about 88% of them seen once. This specimen consisted of peripheral blood, obtained in a trial of Ad26.COV2.S vaccine versus placebo. The receptor set was obtained from a person aged 18-65 years who received the Ad26.COV2.S COVID-19 vaccine or a placebo.

The V and J genes are TRBV25-1 and TRBJ2-5; 10 nucleotides align to TRBD2. The CDR3 loop spans 14 amino acids. CDR1 MGHDK and CDR2 SYGVNS come from the germline V gene. Trimming at V came to 9 bases and at J to 4 bases, leaving 8 bases not matched to a gene. CDR3 amino acids: CASQGLAWGETQYF. CDR3 bases: TGTGCCAGTCAGGGACTAGCGTGGGGAGAGACCCAGTACTTC. Looking up the rest from reference TRBV25-1 and TRBJ2-5 gives the full variable domain: EADIYQTPRYLVIGTGKKITLECSQTMGHDKMYWYQQDPGMELHLIHYSYGVNSTEKGDLSSESTVSRIRTEHFPLTLESARPSHTSQYLCASQGLAWGETQYFGPGTRLLVL.

The chain links TRBV5-4 to TRBJ2-1; D possibly corresponds to TRBD1 (5 bases). The V gene's germline CDR1 is SGHNT and CDR2 YYREEE (reference sequence). This CDR3 has 15 amino acids. V lost 4 bases to trimming and J lost 0 bases, with 11 bases between them. The CDR3 nucleotides are TGTGCCAGCAGCCCTGACAGTCTCTCCTACAATGAGCAGTTCTTC. It is translated as CASSPDSLSYNEQFF.

This chain uses TRBV7-6 with TRBJ2-5, with a possible D match to TRBD1 (6 bases). CDR1 SGHVS and CDR2 FNYEAQ come from the germline V gene. V lost 5 bases, J lost 1 base, and 17 bases lay in between. There are 16 residues in the CDR3. CDR3 bases: TGTGCCAGCAGCCTTGGGGTGGTGACAGGCCAAGAGACCCAGTACTTC. Its translation: CASSLGVVTGQETQYF.

The chain is built from TRBV28 and TRBJ2-3, with no clear D. CDR3 size: 12 residues. The V gene lost 7 bases and the J gene lost 6 bases, with 11 bases spanning the gap. Germline V gene lookup returns CDR1 MDHEN and CDR2 SYDVKM. CDR3 sequence reads: CASIERPDTQYF. In DNA form, the CDR3 reads TGTGCCAGCATCGAGCGTCCGGATACGCAGTATTTT.

The rearrangement joins TRBV29-1 to TRBJ2-1; TRBD2 aligns across 11 bases. Germline trimming cut 3 bases from V and 6 bases from J; bases unmatched to any gene: 16. Germline assignment: CDR1 SQVTM and CDR2 ANQGSEA. The CDR3 length is 18 residues. The CDR3 protein is CSVDKTGVSGREGNEQFF. CDR3 sequence (DNA): TGCAGCGTTGACAAAACGGGGGTTAGCGGGAGGGAGGGCAATGAGCAGTTCTTC.

The V and J genes are TRBV6-5 and TRBJ1-6, with D unresolved. Germline V CDR1 and CDR2: MNHEY, SVGAGI. The length of the CDR3 is 13 residues. Trimming pared 6 bases from V and 8 bases from J, leaving 11 bases between. CDR3 bases: TGTGCCAGCAGAGAGGACGGAGATTCACCCCTCCACTTT. It translates to CASREDGDSPLHF.

The rearrangement uses TRBV6-5 and TRBJ2-5; D is unclear. Trimming cost V 6 bases and J 4 bases, with 15 bases left between them. The CDR3 has 14 amino acids. Germline lookup yields CDR1 MNHEY and CDR2 SVGAGI. CDR3 region: CASSRVNLRETQYF. CDR3 in DNA: TGTGCCAGCAGCCGGGTTAATTTGAGAGAGACCCAGTACTTC.

V gene TRBV5-6 combines with J gene TRBJ2-7, with D possibly TRBD1 on 6 matching bases. This CDR3 contains 14 residues. Germline V gene sequence: CDR1 SGHDT, CDR2 YYEEEE. V dropped 3 bases and J dropped 0 bases, with 10 bases sitting between them. Written as DNA, the CDR3 is TGTGCCAGCAGCTCCGACAGGAGCTCCTACGAGCAGTACTTC. Protein: CASSSDRSSYEQYF.

The chain recombines TRBV25-1 with TRBJ1-4; maybe TRBD1 (5 bases). V dropped 2 bases and J dropped 10 bases, with 17 bases sitting between them. CDR1 is MGHDK and CDR2 is SYGVNS in the germline V gene. The CDR3 spans 15 residues. The chain's CDR3 is CASSEPEWGTPKLFF. The CDR3 coding sequence is TGTGCCAGCAGTGAACCGGAGTGGGGGACGCCAAAACTGTTTTTT.

The genes are TRBV27 and TRBJ2-7; D call uncertain. Trimming took 0 bases from V and 2 from J, leaving 5 bases between them. This CDR3 comprises 13 residues. Germline lookup yields CDR1 MNHEY and CDR2 SMNVEV (reference sequence). The CDR3 coding sequence is TGTGCCAGCAGTTTATCTGCCACCTACGAGCAGTACTTC. The encoded protein is CASSLSATYEQYF.

This clone was counted a few times. The sample has other DNA sequences that encode this CDR3 too. The V call is TRBV13, the J call TRBJ1-5; no reliable D call. Trimming took off 0 bases at V and 4 bases at J, with 7 bases between the two ends. CDR1 is PRHDT and CDR2 is FYEKMQ in the germline V gene (reference sequence). CDR3 length: 14 residues. The CDR3 DNA reads as TGTGCCAGCAGCTTAGGTCGGTCAAATCAGCCCCAGCATTTT. Its protein is CASSLGRSNQPQHF.

The chain uses TRBV4-3 and TRBJ2-2; D unresolved. The CDR3 has 14 amino acids. Germline CDR1 reads LGHNA; CDR2 reads YSLEER. V shed 1 base and J shed 7 bases, with 10 bases lying between them. As DNA, the CDR3 is TGCGCCAGCAGCCAAGGACCACTGGACGGGGAGCTGTTTTTT. It translates to CASSQGPLDGELFF.

The rearrangement uses TRBV6-5 and TRBJ1-6; D is unclear. V lost 2 bases to trimming and J lost 0 bases, with 8 bases between them. Germline values: CDR1 MNHEY, CDR2 SVGAGI. The CDR3 covers 16 residues. CDR3 bases: TGTGCCAGCAGTTACCACCTGGGCTCCTATAATTCACCCCTCCACTTT. Translated: CASSYHLGSYNSPLHF.

The rearrangement uses TRBV7-8 and TRBJ2-2; TRBD1 matches at 7 bases. The germline gives CDR1 SGHVS, CDR2 FQNEAQ. With 5 bases clipped from V and 6 bases from J, the junction kept 9 bases outside the gene matches. This CDR3 comprises 15 residues. This CDR3 reads CASSHQGGASGELFF. CDR3 sequence (DNA): TGTGCCAGCAGCCACCAAGGGGGCGCGTCCGGGGAGCTGTTTTTT.

The CDR3 sequence: CAFGTAYEQYF. The CDR3 DNA is TGTGCCTTCGGGACAGCCTACGAGCAGTACTTC. This chain connects TRBV30 to TRBJ2-7, with 7 positions matching TRBD1. With V trimmed by 7 bases and J by 2 bases, 2 bases remained unmatched. Per germline, CDR1 GTSNPN and CDR2 SVGIG (reference sequence). There are 11 residues in the CDR3.

This clone was picked up one time. The chain carries TRBV29-1 and TRBJ2-1; 7 nucleotides line up with TRBD1. The CDR3 runs to 15 residues. J was trimmed by 3 bases and V by 7 bases; bases with no gene match: 12. In germline, CDR1 is SQVTM, CDR2 ANQGSEA. The chain's CDR3 is CSAARPGGRYNEQFF. The CDR3 bases are TGCAGCGCCGCCCGGCCAGGGGGTCGCTACAATGAGCAGTTCTTC.

The chain recombines TRBV10-1 with TRBJ2-7, with D tentatively TRBD2 (5 bases). The V end was cut by 4 bases, the J end by 0 bases, with 7 bases between. The CDR3 runs 13 residues. CDR1 is WNHNN, CDR2 SYGVQD, per germline (reference sequence). CDR3 bases: TGCGCCAGCAGTGCGGGAAGCTCCTACGAGCAGTACTTC. Its protein is CASSAGSSYEQYF.

The CDR3 protein is CASSTAGGPTDTQYF. CDR3 DNA: TGTGCCAGCAGCACCGCGGGCGGGCCCACAGATACGCAGTATTTT. This sequence joins TRBV5-4 and TRBJ2-3, with D possibly TRBD2 on 5 matching bases. Germline CDR1 is SGHNT and CDR2 is YYREEE (reference sequence). V shed 4 bases and J shed 2 bases, with 14 bases lying between them. CDR3 length equals 15 residues.

The chain links TRBV11-2 to TRBJ2-7; no clear D gene. CDR1 and CDR2 (germline): SGHAT, FQNNGV. The CDR3 consists of 12 residues. Trimming cost V 1 base and J 7 bases, with 8 bases left between them. CDR3 bases: TGTGCCAGCAGCTTAGGCAGGTGGGAGCAGTACTTC. It specifies CASSLGRWEQYF.

The genes are TRBV12-5 and TRBJ2-1; tentative D call: TRBD2 (7 bases). Per the germline V gene, CDR1 is LGHNT and CDR2 is FRNRAP. V was trimmed by 5 bases and J by 6 bases, leaving 20 bases between them. This CDR3 has 16 amino acids. The DNA of the CDR3 is TGTGCTAGTGGTCCCCCGGGGGGCCGGGATTTCAATGAGCAGTTCTTC. Residues: CASGPPGGRDFNEQFF.

This clone occurred a few times. This chain joins TRBV6-4 and TRBJ2-1; 14 bases are a match to TRBD2. Trimming cost V 5 bases and J 7 bases; bases outside gene matches: 4. The germline V gene has CDR1 MRHNA and CDR2 SNTAGT. The CDR3 loop spans 15 amino acids. The CDR3 region has the DNA TGTGCCAGCAGTCCGACTAGCGGGGGGGGGAATGAGCAGTTCTTC. It yields the protein CASSPTSGGGNEQFF.

The genes are TRBV5-8 and TRBJ2-3; TRBD1 aligns across 9 bases. The J segment lost 12 bases and the V segment lost 2 bases, leaving 25 bases of the junction unmatched. Germline V gene sequence: CDR1 SGHTS, CDR2 YDEGEE. CDR3 length: 19 residues. The CDR3 is CASSFPLGPDRGPLELQYF. The CDR3 DNA is TGTGCCAGCAGCTTTCCGTTAGGCCCGGACAGGGGACCCCTGGAGCTACAGTATTTT.

In regard to this clone: This specimen includes other DNA sequences encoding the same CDR3. V usage is TRBV28 and J usage is TRBJ1-1; D is unresolved. Trimming cost V 8 bases and J 1 base, with 5 bases left between them. CDR3 length equals 11 residues. Germline V lookup: CDR1 MDHEN, CDR2 SYDVKM. As DNA, the CDR3 is TGTGCCAGCTCAGCGAACACTGAAGCTTTCTTT. It yields the protein CASSANTEAFF.

This clone is a singleton in its sample. The chain uses TRBV20-1 and TRBJ1-3; D is undetermined. V gave up 3 bases and J gave up 4 bases, with 13 bases separating them. CDR1 and CDR2 from the germline V gene are DFQATT and SNEGSKA (reference sequence). The CDR3 sequence is 14 residues long. CDR3 nucleotides: TGCAGTGCTAGTCCAGGTAGAAGAGGAAACACCATATATTTT. Residues: CSASPGRRGNTIYF.

Only one count was recorded for this clone. This chain connects TRBV6-5 to TRBJ2-3, with a tentative D call TRBD1 (7 bases). Germline-derived CDR1 and CDR2 are MNHEY and SVGAGI. V was shortened by 7 bases and J by 3 bases, with 14 bases between the two germline ends. The CDR3 totals 14 residues. The CDR3 loop is CASTRQGGTDTQYF. CDR3 sequence (DNA): TGTGCCAGCACCCGACAGGGAGGAACAGATACGCAGTATTTT.

The chain uses TRBV3-1 (or the pseudogene TRBV3-2) and TRBJ2-7, with a possible D match to TRBD2 (5 bases). CDR1 and CDR2 from the germline V gene are LGHDT and YNNKEL (reference sequence). With 5 bases removed from V and 2 bases from J, the gap between germline ends came to 7 bases. The CDR3 has 12 residues. As DNA, the CDR3 is TGTGCCAGCAGCGACGGGACCTACGAGCAGTACTTC. As protein: CASSDGTYEQYF.

The V and J genes are TRBV30 and TRBJ2-5; D possibly corresponds to TRBD1 (6 bases). The CDR3 is 13 residues long. The germline V and J ends were trimmed by 3 bases and 3 bases, with 11 bases remaining between them. The germline V gene has CDR1 GTSNPN and CDR2 SVGIG (reference sequence). The CDR3 loop is CAWSRGRKETQYF. The CDR3, as DNA: TGTGCCTGGAGCAGGGGACGTAAAGAGACCCAGTACTTC.

The chain is built from TRBV20-1 and TRBJ1-5; weak D call: TRBD1 (5 bases). Per germline, CDR1 DFQATT and CDR2 SNEGSKA (reference sequence). Trimming removed 3 bases at V and 2 bases at J, with 11 bases between. The CDR3 is 14 residues long. The CDR3 bases are TGCAGTGCTAGTGGAGGGGCGGGCAATCAGCCCCAGCATTTT. This encodes CSASGGAGNQPQHF.

The gene calls are TRBV11-3 and TRBJ2-3; D is undetermined. The CDR3 is 15 amino acids. Trimming pared 1 base from V and 4 bases from J, leaving 12 bases between. Germline V lookup: CDR1 SGHNT, CDR2 YENEEA. In DNA form, the CDR3 reads TGTGCCAGCAGCTTAGGGGCGTCGTTCGCAGATACGCAGTATTTT. As protein: CASSLGASFADTQYF.

This clone was recorded once. V is TRBV4-3 and J is TRBJ1-6, with D perhaps matching TRBD1 (5 bases). The CDR3 is 16 residues long. The V end was cut by 1 base, the J end by 10 bases, with 17 bases between. Germline V gives CDR1 LGHNA, CDR2 YSLEER. CDR3 sequence reads: CASSQGTGRASSPLHF. CDR3 nucleotides: TGCGCCAGCAGCCAAGGCACTGGCAGGGCGTCCTCACCCCTCCACTTT.

This clone was seen a few times. The DNA of the CDR3 is TGTGCCAGCAGCTTGGAAAGTATTACCCTCGGGACGTACACTGAAGCTTTCTTT. Its translation is CASSLESITLGTYTEAFF. The V gene is TRBV5-5, the J gene TRBJ1-1, with D tentatively TRBD1 (5 bases). The germline gives CDR1 SGHKS, CDR2 YYEKEE (reference sequence). CDR3 size: 18 residues. The germline V and J ends were trimmed by 0 bases and 3 bases, with 21 bases remaining between them.

The chain recombines TRBV6-5 with TRBJ2-1; TRBD2 agrees at 11 bases. Per germline, CDR1 MNHEY and CDR2 SVGAGI. Trimming took 6 bases from V and 7 from J; bases not matched to a gene: 5. The CDR3 consists of 14 residues. The DNA for the CDR3 is TGTGCCAGCAGCACTAGCGGGAGTTTAAATGAGCAGTTCTTC. This gives the protein CASSTSGSLNEQFF.